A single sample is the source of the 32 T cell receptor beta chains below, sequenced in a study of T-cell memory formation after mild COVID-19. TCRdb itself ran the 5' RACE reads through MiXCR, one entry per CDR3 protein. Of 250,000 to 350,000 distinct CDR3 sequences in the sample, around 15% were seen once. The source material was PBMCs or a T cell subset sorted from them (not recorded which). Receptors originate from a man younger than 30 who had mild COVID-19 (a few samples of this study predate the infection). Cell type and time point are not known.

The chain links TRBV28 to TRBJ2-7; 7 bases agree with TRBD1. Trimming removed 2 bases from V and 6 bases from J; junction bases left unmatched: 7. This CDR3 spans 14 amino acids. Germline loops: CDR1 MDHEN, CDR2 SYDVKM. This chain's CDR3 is CASSLRQGVGEQYV. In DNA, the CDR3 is TGTGCCAGCAGTTTAAGGCAGGGGGTGGGCGAGCAGTACGTC.

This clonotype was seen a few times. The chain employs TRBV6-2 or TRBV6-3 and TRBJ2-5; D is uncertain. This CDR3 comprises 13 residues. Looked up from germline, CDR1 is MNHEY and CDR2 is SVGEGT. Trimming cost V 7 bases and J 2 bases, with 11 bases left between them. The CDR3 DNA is TGTGCCAGCAACTACCACTCTCAAGAGACCCAGTACTTC. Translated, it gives CASNYHSQETQYF.

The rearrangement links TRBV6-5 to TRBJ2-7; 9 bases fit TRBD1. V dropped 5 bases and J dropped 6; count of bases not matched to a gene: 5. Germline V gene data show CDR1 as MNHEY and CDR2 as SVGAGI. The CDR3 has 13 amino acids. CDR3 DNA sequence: TGTGCCAGCAGTCGACAGGGGGAGGGCGAGCAGTACGTC. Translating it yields CASSRQGEGEQYV.

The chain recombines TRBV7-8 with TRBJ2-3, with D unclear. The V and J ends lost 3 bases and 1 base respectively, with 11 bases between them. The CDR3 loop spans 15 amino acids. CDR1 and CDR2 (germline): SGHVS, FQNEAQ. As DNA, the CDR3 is TGTGCCAGCAGCTTGAGTAGACTCCGCACAGATACGCAGTATTTT. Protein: CASSLSRLRTDTQYF.

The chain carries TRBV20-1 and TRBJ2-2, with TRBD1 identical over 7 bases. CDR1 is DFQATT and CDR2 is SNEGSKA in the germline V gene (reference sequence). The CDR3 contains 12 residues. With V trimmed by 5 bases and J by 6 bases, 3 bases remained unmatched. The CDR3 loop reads CSAHDRAGELFF. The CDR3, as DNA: TGCAGTGCTCATGACAGGGCCGGGGAGCTGTTTTTT.

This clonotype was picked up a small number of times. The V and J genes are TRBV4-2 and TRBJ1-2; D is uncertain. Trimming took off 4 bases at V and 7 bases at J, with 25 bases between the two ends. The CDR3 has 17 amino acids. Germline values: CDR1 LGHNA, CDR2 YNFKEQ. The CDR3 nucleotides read TGTGCCAGCAGCCCTTTAGAGTTGGCAGCTACTTTGCGTGGCTACACCTTC. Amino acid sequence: CASSPLELAATLRGYTF.

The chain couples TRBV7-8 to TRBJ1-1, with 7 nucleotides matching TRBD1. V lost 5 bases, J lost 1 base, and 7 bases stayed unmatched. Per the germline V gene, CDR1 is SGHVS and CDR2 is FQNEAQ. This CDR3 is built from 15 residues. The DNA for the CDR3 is TGTGCCAGCAGCCGGCGGGACAGAAAGAACACTGAAGCTTTCTTT. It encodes CASSRRDRKNTEAFF.

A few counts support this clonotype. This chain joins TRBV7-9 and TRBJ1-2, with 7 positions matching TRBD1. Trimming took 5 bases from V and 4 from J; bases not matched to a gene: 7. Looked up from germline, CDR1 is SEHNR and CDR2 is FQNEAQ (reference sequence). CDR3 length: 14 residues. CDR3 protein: CASSTTGYPYGYTF. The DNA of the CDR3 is TGTGCCAGCAGCACGACAGGGTATCCCTATGGCTACACCTTC.

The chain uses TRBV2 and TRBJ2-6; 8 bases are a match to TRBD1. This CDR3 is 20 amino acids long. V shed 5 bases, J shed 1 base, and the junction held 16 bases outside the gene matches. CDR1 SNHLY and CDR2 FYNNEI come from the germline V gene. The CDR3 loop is CASSPGVAGGVRSGANVLTF. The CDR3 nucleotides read TGTGCCAGCAGTCCCGGAGTTGCAGGGGGCGTCAGATCTGGGGCCAACGTCCTGACTTTC. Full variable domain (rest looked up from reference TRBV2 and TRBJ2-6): EPEVTQTPSHQVTQMGQEVILRCVPISNHLYFYWYRQILGQKVEFLVSFYNNEISEKSEIFDDQFSVERPDGSNFTLKIRSTKLEDSAMYFCASSPGVAGGVRSGANVLTFGAGSRLTVL.

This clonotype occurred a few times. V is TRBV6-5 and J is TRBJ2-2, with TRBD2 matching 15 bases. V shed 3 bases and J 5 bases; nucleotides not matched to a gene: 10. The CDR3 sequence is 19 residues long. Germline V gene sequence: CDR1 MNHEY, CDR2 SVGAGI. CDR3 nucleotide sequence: TGTGCCAGCAGTTATGAGGGACTAGCGGGGGGCGAGGTGACCGGGGAGCTGTTTTTT. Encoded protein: CASSYEGLAGGEVTGELFF.

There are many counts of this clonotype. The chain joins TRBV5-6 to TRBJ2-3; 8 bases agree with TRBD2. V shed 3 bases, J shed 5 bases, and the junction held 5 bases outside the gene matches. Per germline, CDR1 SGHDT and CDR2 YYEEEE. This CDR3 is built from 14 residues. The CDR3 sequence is CASSSKRGRDTQYF. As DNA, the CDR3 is TGTGCCAGCAGCTCGAAGCGGGGGAGAGATACGCAGTATTTT.

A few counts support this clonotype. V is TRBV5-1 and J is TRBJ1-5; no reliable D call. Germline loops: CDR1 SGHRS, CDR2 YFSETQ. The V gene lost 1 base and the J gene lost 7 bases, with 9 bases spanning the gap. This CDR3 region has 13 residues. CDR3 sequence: CASSLSGTQPQHF. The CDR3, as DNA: TGCGCCAGCAGCTTGTCAGGTACCCAGCCCCAGCATTTT.

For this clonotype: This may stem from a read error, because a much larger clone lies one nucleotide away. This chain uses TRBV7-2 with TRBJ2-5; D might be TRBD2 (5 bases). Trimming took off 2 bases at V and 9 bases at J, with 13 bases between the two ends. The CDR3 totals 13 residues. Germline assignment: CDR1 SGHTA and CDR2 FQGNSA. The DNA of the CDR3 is TGTGCCAGCAGCTTAACCCAGGCGGAGGCCCAGTACTTC. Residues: CASSLTQAEAQYF.

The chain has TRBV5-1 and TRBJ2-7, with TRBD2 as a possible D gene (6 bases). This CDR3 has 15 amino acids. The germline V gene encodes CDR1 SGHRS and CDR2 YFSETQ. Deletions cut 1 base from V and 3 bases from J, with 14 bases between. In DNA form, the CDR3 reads TGCGCCAGCAGCTTGCTGGGGACTGGACACTACGAGCAGTACTTC. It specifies CASSLLGTGHYEQYF.

As DNA, the CDR3 is TGTGCCACCAGCAGAGATGAAGGGGGCGCGAGCAATCAGCCCCAGCATTTT. It codes for CATSRDEGGASNQPQHF. The J gene is TRBJ1-5, the V gene TRBV15; 7 nucleotides match TRBD1. V was pared by 0 bases and J by 1 base, with 6 bases of the junction left unmatched. Germline V gene sequence: CDR1 LNHNV, CDR2 YYDKDF (reference sequence). This CDR3 region has 17 residues.

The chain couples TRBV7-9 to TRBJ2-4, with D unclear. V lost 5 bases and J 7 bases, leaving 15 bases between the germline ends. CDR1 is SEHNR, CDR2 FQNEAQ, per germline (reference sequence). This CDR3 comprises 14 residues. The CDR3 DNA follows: TGTGCCAGCAGCCCGAGCTTGGTTGGGAACATTCAGTACTTC. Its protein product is CASSPSLVGNIQYF.

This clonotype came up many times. The CDR3 nucleotides read TGCAGCGTTGAAGAAGATCGCGGGCGCTCCTACAATGAGCAGTTCTTC. This gives the protein CSVEEDRGRSYNEQFF. The V gene is TRBV29-1, the J gene TRBJ2-1, with D possibly matching TRBD2 (5 bases). CDR1 and CDR2 (germline): SQVTM, ANQGSEA. The V end was cut by 0 bases, the J end by 0 bases, with 12 bases between. This CDR3 has 16 amino acids.

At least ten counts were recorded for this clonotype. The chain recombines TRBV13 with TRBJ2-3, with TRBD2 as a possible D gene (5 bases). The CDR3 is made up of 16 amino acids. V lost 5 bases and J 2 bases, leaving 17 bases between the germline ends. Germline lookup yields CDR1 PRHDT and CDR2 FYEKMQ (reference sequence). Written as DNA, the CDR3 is TGTGCCAGCAGCCCCCTCCGGGAAACCACCACAGATACGCAGTATTTT. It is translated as CASSPLRETTTDTQYF.

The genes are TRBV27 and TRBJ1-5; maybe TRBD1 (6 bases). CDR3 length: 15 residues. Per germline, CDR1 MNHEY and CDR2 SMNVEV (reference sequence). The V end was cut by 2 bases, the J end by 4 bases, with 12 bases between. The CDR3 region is CASSLGTRGNQPQHF. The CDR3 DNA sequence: TGTGCCAGCAGTTTAGGGACCAGGGGAAATCAGCCCCAGCATTTT.

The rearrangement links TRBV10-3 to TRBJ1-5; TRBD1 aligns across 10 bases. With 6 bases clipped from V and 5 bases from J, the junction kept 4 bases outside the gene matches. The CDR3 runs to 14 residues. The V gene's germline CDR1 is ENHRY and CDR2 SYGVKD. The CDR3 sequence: CAISRQGADQPQHF. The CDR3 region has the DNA TGTGCCATCAGCCGACAGGGGGCCGATCAGCCCCAGCATTTT.

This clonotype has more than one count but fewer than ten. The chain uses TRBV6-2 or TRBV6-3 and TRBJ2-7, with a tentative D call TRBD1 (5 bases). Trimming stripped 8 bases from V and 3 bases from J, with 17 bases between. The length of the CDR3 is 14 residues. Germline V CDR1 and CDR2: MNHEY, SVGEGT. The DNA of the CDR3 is TGTGCCAGCGGTAAAAGAGTCAGGGTCTACGAGCAGTACGTC. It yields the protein CASGKRVRVYEQYV.

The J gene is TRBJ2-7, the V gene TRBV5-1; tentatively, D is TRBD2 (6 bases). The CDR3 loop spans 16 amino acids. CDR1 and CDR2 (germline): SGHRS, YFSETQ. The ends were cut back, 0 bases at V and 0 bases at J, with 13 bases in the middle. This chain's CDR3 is CASSLAPPGGSYEQYF. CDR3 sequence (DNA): TGCGCCAGCAGCTTGGCCCCTCCCGGGGGCTCCTACGAGCAGTACTTC.

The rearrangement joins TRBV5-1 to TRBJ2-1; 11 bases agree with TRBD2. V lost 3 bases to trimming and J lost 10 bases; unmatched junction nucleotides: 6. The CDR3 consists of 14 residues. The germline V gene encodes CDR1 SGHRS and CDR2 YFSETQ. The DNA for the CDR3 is TGCGCCAGCAGCTGGGGACTAGCGGACCAAGAGCAGTTCTTC. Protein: CASSWGLADQEQFF.

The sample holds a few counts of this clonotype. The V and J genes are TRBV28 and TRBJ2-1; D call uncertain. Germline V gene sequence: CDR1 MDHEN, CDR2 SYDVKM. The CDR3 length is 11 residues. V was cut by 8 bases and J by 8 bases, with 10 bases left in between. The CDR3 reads CASLGSDEQFF. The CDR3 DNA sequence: TGTGCCAGCCTCGGGTCCGATGAGCAGTTCTTC.

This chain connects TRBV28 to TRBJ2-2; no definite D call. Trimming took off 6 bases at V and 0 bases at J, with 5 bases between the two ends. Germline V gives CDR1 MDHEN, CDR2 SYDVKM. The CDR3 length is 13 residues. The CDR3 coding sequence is TGTGCCAGCAGGACATCGAACACCGGGGAGCTGTTTTTT. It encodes CASRTSNTGELFF.

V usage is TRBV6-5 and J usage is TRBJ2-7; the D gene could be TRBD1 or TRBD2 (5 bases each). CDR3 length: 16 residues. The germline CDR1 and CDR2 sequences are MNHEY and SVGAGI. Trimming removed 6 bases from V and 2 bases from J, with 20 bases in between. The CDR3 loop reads CASSPARVMGAYEQYV. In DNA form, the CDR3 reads TGTGCCAGCAGCCCCGCTCGGGTCATGGGGGCCTACGAGCAGTACGTC.

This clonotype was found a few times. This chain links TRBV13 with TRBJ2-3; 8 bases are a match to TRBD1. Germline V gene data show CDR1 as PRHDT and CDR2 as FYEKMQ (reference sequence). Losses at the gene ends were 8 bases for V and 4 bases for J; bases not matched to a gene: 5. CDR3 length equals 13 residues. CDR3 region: CASSDRVPDTQYF. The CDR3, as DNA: TGTGCCAGCTCGGACAGGGTGCCAGATACGCAGTATTTT.

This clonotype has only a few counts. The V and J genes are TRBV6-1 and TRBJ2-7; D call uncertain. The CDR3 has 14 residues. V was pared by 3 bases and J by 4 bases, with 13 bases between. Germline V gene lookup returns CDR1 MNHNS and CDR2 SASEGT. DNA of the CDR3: TGTGCCAGCAGTGACCTGTCAACCGGATACGAGCAGTACGTC. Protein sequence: CASSDLSTGYEQYV.

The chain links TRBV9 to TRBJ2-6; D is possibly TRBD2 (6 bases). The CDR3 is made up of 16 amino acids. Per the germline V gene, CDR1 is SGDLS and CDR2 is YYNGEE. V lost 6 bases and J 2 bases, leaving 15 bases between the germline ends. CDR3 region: CASTRLGRTGANVLTF. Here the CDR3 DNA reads TGTGCCAGCACCAGACTGGGGAGGACTGGGGCCAACGTCCTGACTTTC.

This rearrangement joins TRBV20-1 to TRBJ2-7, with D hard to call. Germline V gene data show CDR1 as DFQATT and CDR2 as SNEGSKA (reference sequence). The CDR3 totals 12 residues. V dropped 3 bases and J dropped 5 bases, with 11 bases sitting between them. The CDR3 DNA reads TGCAGTGCTAGCAGAGGATGGGACGAGCAGTACTTC. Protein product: CSASRGWDEQYF.

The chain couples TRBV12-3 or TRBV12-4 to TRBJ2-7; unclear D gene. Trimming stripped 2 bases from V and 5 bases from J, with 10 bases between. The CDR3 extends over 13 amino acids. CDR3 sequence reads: CASSLSGRDEQYF. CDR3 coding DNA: TGTGCCAGCAGTTTATCAGGAAGGGACGAGCAGTACTTC.

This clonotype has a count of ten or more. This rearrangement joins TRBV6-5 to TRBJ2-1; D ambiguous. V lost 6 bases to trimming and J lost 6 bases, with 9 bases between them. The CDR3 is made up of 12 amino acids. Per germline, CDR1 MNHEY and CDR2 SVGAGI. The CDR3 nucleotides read TGTGCCAGCAGGGACCGCGGCAATGAGCAGTTCTTC. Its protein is CASRDRGNEQFF.